This TCR beta chain was captured in a study of STAT5B mutations in CD4+ large granular lymphocyte leukemia. The V end lost 3 bases, the J end lost 15 bases, and 15 bases lay between the germline ends. CDR1 and CDR2 (germline): GTSNPN, SVGIG (reference sequence). CDR3 length: 11 residues. Study results and caveats: Top patient clones used TRBV06 genes more often: 8/27 versus 2/35 in controls.

Turning to this clone: Its antigen is unidentified.

The repertoire was sequenced with immunoSEQ multiplex PCR; TCRdb's copy has only in-frame clones and lacks some. The data contain about 45,000 clones, approximately 86% of them singletons. The chain has TRBV30 and TRBJ2-4, with a possible D match to TRBD1 (5 bases). The sample was CD4+ T cells from blood buffy coats. This clonotype originated in a human donor in good health. This CDR3 is CAWRIRGDPYF. Here the CDR3 DNA reads TGTGCCTGGAGGATTAGGGGCGACCCGTACTTC.